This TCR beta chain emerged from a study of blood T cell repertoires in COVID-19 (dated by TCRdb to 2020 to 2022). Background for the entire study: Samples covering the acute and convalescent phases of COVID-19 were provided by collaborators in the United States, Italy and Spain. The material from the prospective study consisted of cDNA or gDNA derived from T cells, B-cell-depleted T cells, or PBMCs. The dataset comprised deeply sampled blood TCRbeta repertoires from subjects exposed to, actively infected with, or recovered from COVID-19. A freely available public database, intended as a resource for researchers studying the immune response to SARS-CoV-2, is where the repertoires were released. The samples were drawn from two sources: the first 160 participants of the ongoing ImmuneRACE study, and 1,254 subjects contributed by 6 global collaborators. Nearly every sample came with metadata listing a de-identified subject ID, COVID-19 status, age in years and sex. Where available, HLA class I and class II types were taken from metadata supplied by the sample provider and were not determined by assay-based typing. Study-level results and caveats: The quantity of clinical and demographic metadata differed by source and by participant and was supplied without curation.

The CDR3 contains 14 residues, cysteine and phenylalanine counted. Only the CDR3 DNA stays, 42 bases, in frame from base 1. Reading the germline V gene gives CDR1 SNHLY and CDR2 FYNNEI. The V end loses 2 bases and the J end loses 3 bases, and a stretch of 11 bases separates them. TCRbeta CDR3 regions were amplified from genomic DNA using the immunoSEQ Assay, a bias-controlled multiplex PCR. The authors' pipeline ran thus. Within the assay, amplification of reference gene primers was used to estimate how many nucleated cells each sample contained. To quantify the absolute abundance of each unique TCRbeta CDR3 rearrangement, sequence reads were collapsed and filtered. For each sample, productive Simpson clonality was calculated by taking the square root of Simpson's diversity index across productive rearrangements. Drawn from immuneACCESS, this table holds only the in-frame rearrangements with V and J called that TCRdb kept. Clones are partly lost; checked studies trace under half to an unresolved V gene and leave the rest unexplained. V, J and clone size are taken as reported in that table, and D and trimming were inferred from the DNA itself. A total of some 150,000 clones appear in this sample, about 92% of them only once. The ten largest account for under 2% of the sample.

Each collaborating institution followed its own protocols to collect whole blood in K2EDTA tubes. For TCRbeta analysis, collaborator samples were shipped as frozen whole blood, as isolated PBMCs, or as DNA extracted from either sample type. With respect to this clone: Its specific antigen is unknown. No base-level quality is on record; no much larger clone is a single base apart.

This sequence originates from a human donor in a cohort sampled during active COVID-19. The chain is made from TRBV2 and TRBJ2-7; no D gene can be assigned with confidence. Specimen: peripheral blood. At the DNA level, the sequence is TGTGCCAGCAGTGAATACGACACCTACTACGAGCAGTACTTC. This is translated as CASSEYDTYYEQYF.